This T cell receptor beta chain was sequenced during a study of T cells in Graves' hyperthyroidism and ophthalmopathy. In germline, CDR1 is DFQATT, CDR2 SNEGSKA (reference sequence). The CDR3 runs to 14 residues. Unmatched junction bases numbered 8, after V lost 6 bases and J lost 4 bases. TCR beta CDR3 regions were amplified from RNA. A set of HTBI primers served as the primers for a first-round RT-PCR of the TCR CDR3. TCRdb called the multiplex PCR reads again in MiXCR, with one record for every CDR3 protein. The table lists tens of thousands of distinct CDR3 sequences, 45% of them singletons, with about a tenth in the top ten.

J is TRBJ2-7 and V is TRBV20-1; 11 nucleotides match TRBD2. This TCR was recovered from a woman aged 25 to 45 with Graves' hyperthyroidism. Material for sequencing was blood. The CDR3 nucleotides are TGCAGTGCGACCACTAGCGGGGGCCGGTACGAGCAGTACTTC. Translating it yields CSATTSGGRYEQYF.